One and the same sample provided the 8 T cell receptor beta chains below, sequenced in a study of blood T cell repertoires in COVID-19. The protocol was immunoSEQ multiplex PCR, while the TCRdb copy is restricted to in-frame clones and leaves out a portion. This sample has a few hundred thousand clones, with approximately 83% found just once. The specimen sequenced was PBMCs or T cells enriched from blood (not recorded which). The receptors here all came from a man aged 25-40 years who had recovered from COVID-19.

A remark on this clone: At the DNA level, this CDR3 is encoded by other sequences in the same sample as well. This sequence joins TRBV18 and TRBJ2-5, with D possibly being TRBD2 (6 bases). Per germline, CDR1 KGHSH and CDR2 LQKENI. The CDR3 spans 13 residues. Trimming took 3 bases from V and 4 from J, leaving 9 bases between them. The CDR3 nucleotides read TGTGCCAGCTCACCCCGGCGGGGAGAGACCCAGTACTTC. Translation: CASSPRRGETQYF.

The V and J genes are TRBV19 and TRBJ2-1, with TRBD2 matching 9 bases. The V gene end was trimmed by 3 bases and the J gene end by 4 bases; junction bases not matched to a gene: 4. Germline-derived CDR1 and CDR2 are LNHDA and SQIVND (reference sequence). The CDR3 totals 15 residues. The DNA for the CDR3 is TGTGCCAGTAGTATTAGGCTAGCGGGGTACAATGAGCAGTTCTTC. This encodes CASSIRLAGYNEQFF.

The rearrangement links TRBV5-4 to TRBJ2-3; D call uncertain. The V end lost 1 base, the J end lost 0 bases, and 6 bases lay between the germline ends. This CDR3 is built from 14 residues. Germline V gene lookup returns CDR1 SGHNT and CDR2 YYREEE (reference sequence). Here the CDR3 reads CASSLRDSTDTQYF. The CDR3 nucleotides are TGTGCCAGCAGCTTGCGAGATAGCACAGATACGCAGTATTTT.

This chain uses TRBV10-1 with TRBJ2-5; perhaps TRBD2 as D (6 bases). V was pared by 5 bases and J by 3 bases, with 19 bases between. The germline gives CDR1 WNHNN, CDR2 SYGVQD (reference sequence). CDR3 length: 16 amino acids. CDR3 nucleotides: TGCGCCAGCAGTCGTCATGGGTTTAGCGGAAAAGAGACCCAGTACTTC. Translation gives CASSRHGFSGKETQYF.

A single count supports this clone. The rearrangement links TRBV3-1 (or the pseudogene TRBV3-2) to TRBJ2-3, with 7 bases identical to TRBD2. Trimming cost V 4 bases and J 4 bases; bases outside gene matches: 11. Germline-derived CDR1 and CDR2 are LGHDT and YNNKEL (reference sequence). The CDR3 is made up of 16 amino acids. This CDR3 reads CASSPYTSGAADTQYF. The CDR3 coding sequence is TGTGCCAGCAGCCCCTACACGAGCGGGGCCGCAGATACGCAGTATTTT.

Regarding this clone: This same CDR3 is encoded by further DNA sequences in the sample. The CDR3 loop is CASSVGGGPNSPLHF. The CDR3 bases are TGTGCCAGCAGCGTAGGGGGGGGCCCTAATTCACCCCTCCACTTT. The rearrangement uses TRBV9 and TRBJ1-6, with a possible D match to TRBD1 (6 bases). Between the trimmed V and J ends, which lost 0 bases and 6 bases, there was a span of 10 bases. The CDR3 extends over 15 amino acids. The germline gives CDR1 SGDLS, CDR2 YYNGEE.

This clone showed up just once. The V call is TRBV29-1, the J call TRBJ2-2; D ambiguous. Germline V gives CDR1 SQVTM, CDR2 ANQGSEA. The CDR3 loop spans 12 amino acids. Deletions cut 6 bases from V and 8 bases from J, with 13 bases between. This chain's CDR3 is CSVAPRLGELFF. CDR3 coding DNA: TGCAGCGTCGCCCCGAGGTTAGGGGAGCTGTTTTTT.

The chain is built from TRBV5-1 and TRBJ2-2; possible D gene TRBD1, 6 bases. Germline CDR1 SGHRS, CDR2 YFSETQ. Trimming left V 4 bases short and J 0 bases short, with 10 bases between. The CDR3 extends over 15 amino acids. CDR3 bases: TGCGCCAGCAGCCCCGGGACACCGAACACCGGGGAGCTGTTTTTT. Translated, it gives CASSPGTPNTGELFF.